The 14 T cell receptor beta chains reported below all come from one sample, sequenced in a study of cytomegalovirus exposure and HLA in healthy donors. Vbeta (60) and Jbeta (13) primers were used in the PCR. Some clones are missing from TCRdb's copy, which holds only in-frame ones; the method was immunoSEQ multiplex PCR. The table records approximately 110,000 clones, roughly 80% of them present only once. The specimen was PBMCs. The receptors were sampled from a man aged 25-45 years in good health and CMV-seropositive.

V and J are TRBV10-3 and TRBJ1-1, with TRBD1 matching over 8 bases. CDR3 length: 15 residues. Trimming removed 3 bases from V and 3 bases from J; junction bases left unmatched: 6. Germline lookup yields CDR1 ENHRY and CDR2 SYGVKD. The CDR3 loop reads CAISDQGARYTEAFF. CDR3 bases: TGTGCCATCAGTGACCAGGGGGCGCGTTACACTGAAGCTTTCTTT.

V and J are TRBV27 and TRBJ2-4; TRBD2 is a possible D gene (5 bases). The CDR3 is 13 amino acids. Germline CDR1 MNHEY, CDR2 SMNVEV (reference sequence). V lost 5 bases and J 3 bases, leaving 8 bases between the germline ends. CDR3: CASSTGNKNIQYF. The DNA for the CDR3 is TGTGCCAGCAGTACCGGGAACAAAAACATTCAGTACTTC.

V usage is TRBV30 and J usage is TRBJ2-7, with 8 bases identical to TRBD1. The CDR3 runs 11 residues. Germline lookup yields CDR1 GTSNPN and CDR2 SVGIG (reference sequence). The CDR3 loop reads CVGNRGWEQYF. The CDR3 region has the DNA TGTGTAGGGAACAGGGGGTGGGAGCAGTACTTC.

The sample holds one count of this clone. The chain is built from TRBV5-1 and TRBJ2-7, with 7 bases matching TRBD2. Germline V CDR1 and CDR2: SGHRS, YFSETQ. The CDR3 is made up of 19 amino acids. Trimming took 6 bases from V and 0 from J; bases not matched to a gene: 21. The CDR3 region has the DNA TGCGCCAGCAACCTGGGGTGGGGGGGGGATTCTGGAGGCTCCTACGAGCAGTACTTC. Translated, it gives CASNLGWGGDSGGSYEQYF.

The chain employs TRBV6-5 and TRBJ1-1; perhaps TRBD1 as D (5 bases). Trimming pared 2 bases from V and 6 bases from J, leaving 16 bases between. Germline CDR1 is MNHEY and CDR2 is SVGAGI. CDR3 length equals 15 residues. CDR3 nucleotides: TGTGCCAGCAGTTACGGAGGGGCCCGATCCCCTGAAGCTTTCTTT. The encoded protein is CASSYGGARSPEAFF.

This sequence joins TRBV2 and TRBJ2-1; 7 nucleotides align to TRBD1. Germline V gene data show CDR1 as SNHLY and CDR2 as FYNNEI. The CDR3 totals 14 residues. Germline trimming cut 6 bases from V and 1 base from J; bases unmatched to any gene: 3. The CDR3 loop is CASRAGGSYNEQFF. DNA of the CDR3: TGTGCCAGCAGAGCAGGGGGATCCTACAATGAGCAGTTCTTC. Complete variable domain (other parts from reference TRBV2 and TRBJ2-1): EPEVTQTPSHQVTQMGQEVILRCVPISNHLYFYWYRQILGQKVEFLVSFYNNEISEKSEIFDDQFSVERPDGSNFTLKIRSTKLEDSAMYFCASRAGGSYNEQFFGPGTRLTVL.

The CDR3 region has the DNA TGTGCCAGCAGTGAGCTAGCGGGAGGGGCAGATACGCAGTATTTT. This gives the protein CASSELAGGADTQYF. This sequence joins TRBV6-4 and TRBJ2-3, with 12 bases that match TRBD2. Trimming took 3 bases from V and 4 from J; bases not matched to a gene: 2. The CDR3 contains 15 residues. CDR1 and CDR2 from the germline V gene are MRHNA and SNTAGT.

The chain has TRBV6-5 and TRBJ2-1; D remains unclear. With 7 bases removed from V and 5 bases from J, the gap between germline ends came to 9 bases. The germline V gene encodes CDR1 MNHEY and CDR2 SVGAGI. The CDR3 extends over 12 amino acids. The CDR3 nucleotides read TGTGCCAGCACCAGACTGGACAATGAGCAGTTCTTC. This translates into CASTRLDNEQFF.

This clone was counted a single time. The rearrangement links TRBV11-2 to TRBJ2-3, with D tentatively TRBD2 (5 bases). The CDR3 is made up of 14 amino acids. The germline V gene encodes CDR1 SGHAT and CDR2 FQNNGV. Trimming stripped 5 bases from V and 4 bases from J, with 13 bases between. For the CDR3, the DNA is TGTGCCAGCAGCCCCATGGTAGCGTCAGATACGCAGTATTTT. Translated, it gives CASSPMVASDTQYF. Full variable domain (rest looked up from reference TRBV11-2 and TRBJ2-3): EAGVAQSPRYKIIEKRQSVAFWCNPISGHATLYWYQQILGQGPKLLIQFQNNGVVDDSQLPKDRFSAERLKGVDSTLKIQPAKLEDSAVYLCASSPMVASDTQYFGPGTRLTVL.

This clone turned up a few times. The chain carries TRBV4-1 and TRBJ1-4, with TRBD1 matching 7 bases. CDR1 and CDR2 (germline): MGHRA, YSYEKL. V gave up 5 bases and J gave up 3 bases; unmatched junction bases: 9. This CDR3 has 16 residues. The CDR3 loop reads CASSAGGGSPNEKLFF. The CDR3 DNA follows: TGCGCCAGCAGCGCTGGAGGGGGCTCACCTAATGAAAAACTGTTTTTT.

This sequence joins TRBV27 and TRBJ2-7, with 14 bases matching TRBD2. This CDR3 spans 15 amino acids. Losses at the gene ends were 3 bases for V and 11 bases for J; bases not matched to a gene: 9. Germline V lookup: CDR1 MNHEY, CDR2 SMNVEV (reference sequence). CDR3 DNA: TGTGCCAGCAGTTTGCCCGGGACTAGCGGGAGTAGGGAGTACGTC. Translated: CASSLPGTSGSREYV.

The table lists this clone with a count of one. The chain couples TRBV2 to TRBJ2-7, with 9 bases that match TRBD1. Unmatched junction bases numbered 2, after V lost 2 bases and J lost 6 bases. Germline lookup yields CDR1 SNHLY and CDR2 FYNNEI. CDR3 length: 13 amino acids. The DNA of the CDR3 is TGTGCCAGCAGTGAAACAGGGGGCGTCGAGCAGTACGTC. Amino acids: CASSETGGVEQYV.

The V gene is TRBV30, the J gene TRBJ2-1; D unresolved. The CDR3 runs to 13 residues. Germline loops: CDR1 GTSNPN, CDR2 SVGIG (reference sequence). The V end was cut by 1 base, the J end by 7 bases, with 11 bases between. For the CDR3, the DNA is TGTGCCTGGAGTGCGACTGATGAGAATGAGCAGTTCTTC. Translated: CAWSATDENEQFF.

This chain links TRBV13 with TRBJ1-3; D gene ambiguous. The CDR3 consists of 16 residues. Germline CDR1 PRHDT, CDR2 FYEKMQ (reference sequence). The V and J ends lost 0 bases and 2 bases respectively, with 11 bases between them. DNA for the CDR3: TGTGCCAGCAGCTTAGGCCCGGGAGGGCCTGGAAACACCATATATTTT. Protein sequence: CASSLGPGGPGNTIYF.